What follows describes a single TCR beta chain. The antigen it recognizes is unknown. Base qualities are not provided; no much larger clone lies one nucleotide away. Synthetic TCR analog templates were spiked into each PCR so that absolute template abundance could be estimated from read counts. TCRbeta CDR3 regions were amplified from genomic DNA with bias-controlled V and J gene primers using the immunoSEQ assay. Sequencing of rearranged TCRbeta segments was done at approximately 20X coverage. Under the source paper's analysis protocol: Sequencing errors were corrected by clustering and CDR3s were annotated against IMGT to assign V, D and J genes. Out-of-frame and stop-codon sequences were excluded, and only productive TCRbeta rearrangements were used in downstream analyses. Clonality was computed as one minus Shannon entropy normalized by the log of the number of unique productive sequences. Fisher's exact test with Benjamini-Hochberg correction, using a cutoff of adjusted p below 0.01, was how clones that differed between time points or between blood and tumor were identified. As stored in TCRdb, this immuneACCESS dataset retains in-frame rearrangements with V and J assigned. A fraction of the clones does not appear; measured against another copy, unresolved V genes explain less than half of the discrepancy, and the remainder lacks a known reason. D and trimming come from the DNA, and the V and J calls and clone size come from that table. The sample table lists under 40,000 clones, roughly 90% of them with a count of one. The ten largest clones represent around 8.3% of the sample.

This sample was included in a study of PD-L1 blockade in urothelial cancer (dated by TCRdb to 2016 to 2017). Context from the whole study: All patients started therapy in the mid-2010s and received atezolizumab 1,200 mg intravenously every 3 weeks. Durable clinical benefit was defined as progression-free survival longer than 6 months, and TCR features were also tested against progression-free and overall survival. About nine tenths of the roughly 29 patients were identified as males with urothelial cancer of bladder origin, and a prior smoking history was reported by 18 of 29 patients. An ECOG performance status of 0 or 1 was recorded for the patients, and 0 to 3 prior chemotherapy regimens had been received by the patients. Durable clinical benefit was achieved by nine patients but not by the remaining 20. Somatic, immune and clinical correlates of response to PD-L1 blockade with atezolizumab in urothelial cancer were the focus of an exploratory multi-omic analysis. Over 28 patients had pretreatment blood TCR-seq, roughly 25 had at least one posttreatment blood collection, and roughly 25 had tumor TCR-seq. Blood samples gave median yields of around 150,000 T cells and 82,636 unique TCRs, along with a median clonality of 0.080. Blood samples were analyzed at two time points: 3 weeks after treatment start (second dose) and 6 weeks after treatment start. In the same patients, pretreatment tumors underwent whole exome sequencing and RNA sequencing in addition to TCR sequencing. Pretreatment tumor samples, along with matched peripheral blood serially collected before and after atezolizumab treatment, were subjected to TCR sequencing. The study at large found these results: At 3 weeks after the start of treatment, tumor-associated TCR clones in peripheral blood had expanded more in patients with durable benefit (n of about 20, p = 0.022). Because the sample size was small (n of about 30) and many of the analyses were exploratory, the results are meant to be hypothesis-generating. Improved progression-free and overall survival was associated with having pretreatment peripheral blood TCR clonality below the median.

As encoded in the germline V gene, CDR1 is LGHNT while CDR2 is FRNRAP. The CDR3 measures 15 amino acids from cysteine to phenylalanine. Just CDR3 DNA is preserved here, 45 bases in frame from base 1. From V the trimming removes 2 bases and from J it removes 2 bases, while the gene matches leave 3 bases of the junction unaccounted for. A cohort of 25 to 30 patients with locally advanced or metastatic urothelial carcinoma, treated at Memorial Sloan Kettering on a trial protocol, was included. Peripheral blood mononuclear cells were collected from each patient pretreatment and during treatment, giving between 1 and 8 total time points per patient. The Qiagen DNeasy Blood extraction kit was used to purify genomic DNA from total PBMCs and tumor samples. PBMCs were collected pretreatment and during treatment, and were isolated and stored as previously described.

This TCR was sampled from a man between 65 and 85 years old with urothelial cancer. Material: PBMCs, obtained around atezolizumab (anti-PD-L1) treatment. The chain is made from TRBV12-5 and TRBJ1-5; 7 bases in between match TRBD1. CDR3 sequence: CASGLLDRGNQPQHF. The bases read TGTGCTAGTGGTTTGCTCGACAGGGGCAATCAGCCCCAGCATTTT.